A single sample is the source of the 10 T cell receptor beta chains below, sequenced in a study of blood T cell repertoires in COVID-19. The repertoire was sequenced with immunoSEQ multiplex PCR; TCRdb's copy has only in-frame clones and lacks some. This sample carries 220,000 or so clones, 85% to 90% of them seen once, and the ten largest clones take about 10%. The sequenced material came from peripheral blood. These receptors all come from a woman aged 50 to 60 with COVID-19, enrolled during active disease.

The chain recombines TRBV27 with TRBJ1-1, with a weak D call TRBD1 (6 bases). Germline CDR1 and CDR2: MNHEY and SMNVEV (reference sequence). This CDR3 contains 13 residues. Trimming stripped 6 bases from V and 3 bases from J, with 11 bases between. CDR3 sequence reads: CASRRGMDTEAFF. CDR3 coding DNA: TGTGCCAGCAGGAGGGGGATGGACACTGAAGCTTTCTTT.

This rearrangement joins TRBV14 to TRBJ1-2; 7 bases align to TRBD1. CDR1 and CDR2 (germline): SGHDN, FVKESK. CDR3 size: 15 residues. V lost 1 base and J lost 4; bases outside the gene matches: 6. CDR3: CASSQVTGAFYGYTF. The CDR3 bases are TGTGCCAGCAGCCAAGTTACAGGGGCTTTCTATGGCTACACCTTC.

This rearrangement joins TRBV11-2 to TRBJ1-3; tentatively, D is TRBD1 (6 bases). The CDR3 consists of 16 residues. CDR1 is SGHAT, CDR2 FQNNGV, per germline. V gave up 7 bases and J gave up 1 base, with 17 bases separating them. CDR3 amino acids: CASTQGRGSSGNTIYF. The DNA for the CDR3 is TGTGCCAGCACCCAGGGGAGGGGTAGTTCTGGAAACACCATATATTTT. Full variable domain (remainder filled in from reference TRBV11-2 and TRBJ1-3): EAGVAQSPRYKIIEKRQSVAFWCNPISGHATLYWYQQILGQGPKLLIQFQNNGVVDDSQLPKDRFSAERLKGVDSTLKIQPAKLEDSAVYLCASTQGRGSSGNTIYFGEGSWLTVV.

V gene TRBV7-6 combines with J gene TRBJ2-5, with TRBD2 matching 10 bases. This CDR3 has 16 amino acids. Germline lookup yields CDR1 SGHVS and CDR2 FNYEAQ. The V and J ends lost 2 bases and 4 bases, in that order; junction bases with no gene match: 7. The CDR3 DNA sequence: TGTGCCAGCAGCTTACAGACAGCGGGGGGGGGAGAGACCCAGTACTTC. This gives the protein CASSLQTAGGGETQYF.

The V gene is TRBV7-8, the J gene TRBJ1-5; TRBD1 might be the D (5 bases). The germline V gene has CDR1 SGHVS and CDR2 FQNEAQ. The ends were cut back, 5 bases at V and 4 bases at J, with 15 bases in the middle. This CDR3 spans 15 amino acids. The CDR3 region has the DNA TGTGCCAGCAGCCGAGGGACTATAGGAAATCAGCCCCAGCATTTT. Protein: CASSRGTIGNQPQHF.

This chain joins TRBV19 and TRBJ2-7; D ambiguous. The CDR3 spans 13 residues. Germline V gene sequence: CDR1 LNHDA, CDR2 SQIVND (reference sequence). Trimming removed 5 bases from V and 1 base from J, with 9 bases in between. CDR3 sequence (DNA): TGTGCCAGTAGTCCTCTCCTTTCCTACGAGCAGTACTTC. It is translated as CASSPLLSYEQYF.

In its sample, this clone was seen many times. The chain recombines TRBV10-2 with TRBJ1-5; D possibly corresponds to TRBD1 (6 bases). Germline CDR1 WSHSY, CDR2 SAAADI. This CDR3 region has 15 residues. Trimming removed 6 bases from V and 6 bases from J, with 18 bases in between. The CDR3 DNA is TGCGCCAGCAGCGCCCATGGACAGTCGATTCAGCCCCAGCATTTT. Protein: CASSAHGQSIQPQHF.

In DNA form, the CDR3 reads TGTGCCAGCAGTCCCCTCGGGGGGAGCTCCTACGAGCAGTACTTC. Translation gives CASSPLGGSSYEQYF. The chain joins TRBV6-5 to TRBJ2-7; 7 nucleotides match TRBD2. The CDR3 has 15 residues. The V gene end was trimmed by 5 bases and the J gene end by 0 bases; junction bases not matched to a gene: 7. Germline CDR1 and CDR2: MNHEY and SVGAGI.

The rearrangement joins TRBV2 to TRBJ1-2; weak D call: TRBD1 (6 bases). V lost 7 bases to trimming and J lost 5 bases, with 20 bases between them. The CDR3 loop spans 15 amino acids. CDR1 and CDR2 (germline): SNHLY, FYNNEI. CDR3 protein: CASNIPGQDNYGYTF. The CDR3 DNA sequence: TGTGCCAGCAACATTCCGGGACAAGATAATTATGGCTACACCTTC.

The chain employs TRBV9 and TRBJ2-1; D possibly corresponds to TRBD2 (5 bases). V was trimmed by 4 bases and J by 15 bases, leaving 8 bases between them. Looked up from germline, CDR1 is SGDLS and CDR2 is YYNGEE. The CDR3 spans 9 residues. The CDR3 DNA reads TGTGCCAGCAGCCCCCGGGGGTTCTTC. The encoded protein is CASSPRGFF.